The 3 T cell receptor beta chains reported below all come from one sample, sequenced in a study of cytomegalovirus exposure and HLA in healthy donors. PCR amplification relied on 60 Vbeta primers (plus 13 Jbeta primers). Assay used: immunoSEQ multiplex PCR; TCRdb lists only in-frame clones, some missing. The table has about 120,000 clones, around 76% seen once. Sequencing input: PBMCs. These receptors were obtained from a man aged 55 to 70 in good health and CMV-seropositive.

This clone was counted once. J is TRBJ2-3 and V is TRBV5-1, with 11 positions matching TRBD2. CDR3 size: 18 residues. With V trimmed by 2 bases and J by 2 bases, 10 bases remained unmatched. Germline assignment: CDR1 SGHRS and CDR2 YFSETQ. The CDR3: CASSFYLVAGGVTDTQYF. The CDR3, as DNA: TGCGCCAGCAGCTTTTATTTGGTAGCGGGGGGGGTCACAGATACGCAGTATTTT.

The chain joins TRBV5-6 to TRBJ2-1; 10 bases line up with TRBD1. CDR1 is SGHDT and CDR2 is YYEEEE in the germline V gene. The CDR3 runs to 16 residues. V lost 0 bases, J lost 5 bases, and 5 bases stayed unmatched. The CDR3 is CASSLDGTGANNEQFF. The DNA for the CDR3 is TGTGCCAGCAGCTTGGATGGGACAGGGGCAAACAATGAGCAGTTCTTC.

The chain couples TRBV20-1 to TRBJ2-2; D not certain. Germline V lookup: CDR1 DFQATT, CDR2 SNEGSKA (reference sequence). With 6 bases removed from V and 8 bases from J, the gap between germline ends came to 10 bases. This CDR3 is built from 11 residues. The CDR3, as DNA: TGCAGTGCGAGCCTCTCGGGGGAGCTGTTTTTT. Translating gives CSASLSGELFF.